Listed below are T cell receptor beta chains from one sample, sequenced in a study of T cell responses to AZD1222 COVID-19 vaccine. The table came from immunoSEQ multiplex PCR; TCRdb's copy has only in-frame clones and leaves some out. The sample contains around 120,000 clones, around 95% of which appear only once. Sequenced material: peripheral blood, taken on day 0 of AZD1222 vaccination. The receptors derive from an adult in good health. Each CDR3 is given with its conserved first and last residue. D genes are given only for firm matches. The listing skips clone size in some rows; elsewhere it reads once, few, many or a size class.

J gene | V gene | clone size | D gene | CDR3 protein | CDR3 DNA
TRBJ2-2 | TRBV10-1 | - | - | CASSWQGKAGELFF | TGCGCCAGCAGTTGGCAGGGAAAGGCCGGGGAGCTGTTTTTT
TRBJ1-1 | TRBV27 | - | - | CASRTGMGVFTEAFF | TGTGCCAGCCGAACCGGAATGGGGGTTTTCACTGAAGCTTTCTTT
TRBJ1-1 | TRBV7-9 | - | - | CASSLDKAFF | TGTGCCAGCAGCTTAGATAAAGCTTTCTTT
TRBJ1-2 | TRBV6-5 | once | - | CASSYSKSANYGYTF | TGTGCCAGCAGTTACTCGAAGTCGGCTAACTATGGCTACACCTTC
TRBJ1-1 | TRBV7-2 | - | - | CASIWMGAGNTEAFF | TGTGCCAGCATCTGGATGGGGGCGGGGAACACTGAAGCTTTCTTT
TRBJ1-5 | TRBV28 | - | - | CASSPNTGSSAQPQHF | TGTGCCAGCAGTCCAAATACAGGGTCGTCGGCTCAGCCCCAGCATTTT
TRBJ2-7 | TRBV6-5 | - | - | CASRGRLGYEQYF | TGTGCCAGCCGCGGCAGGCTTGGCTACGAGCAGTACTTC
TRBJ2-5 | TRBV7-3 | - | TRBD1 | CASSSDRGETQYF | TGTGCCAGCAGCTCCGACAGGGGGGAGACCCAGTACTTC
TRBJ1-6 | TRBV7-9 | - | - | CASSPQGNNSPLHF | TGTGCCAGCAGCCCTCAGGGAAATAATTCACCCCTCCACTTT
TRBJ1-5 | TRBV27 | once | - | CASMENSNQPQHF | TGTGCCAGCATGGAGAATAGCAATCAGCCCCAGCATTTT
TRBJ1-1 | TRBV4-3 | - | TRBD1 | CASSQVGTGMEAFF | TGCGCCAGCAGCCAAGTCGGGACAGGGATGGAGGCTTTCTTT
TRBJ2-1 | TRBV27 | - | - | CASSSPRRGFHQFF | TGTGCCAGCAGTTCCCCTCGCCGGGGGTTTCACCAGTTCTTC
TRBJ2-7 | TRBV29-1 | - | TRBD2 | CSAWTQGLAGGAYEQYF | TGCAGCGCATGGACACAGGGACTAGCGGGGGGAGCCTACGAGCAGTACTTC
TRBJ1-2 | TRBV28 | once | - | CASSLRFGGTPNYGYTF | TGTGCCAGCAGTTTACGGTTTGGGGGCACCCCTAACTATGGCTACACCTTC
TRBJ2-7 | TRBV5-1 | - | - | CASSLGEARQYF | TGCGCCAGCAGCTTGGGAGAAGCCAGGCAGTACTTC
TRBJ1-1 | TRBV13 | - | - | CASRSIPGPPEAFF | TGTGCCAGCAGATCAATCCCGGGGCCCCCTGAAGCTTTCTTT
TRBJ1-1 | TRBV19 | - | TRBD1 | CASGLVRTGGTEAFF | TGTGCCAGTGGGTTGGTTCGAACAGGGGGCACTGAAGCTTTCTTT
TRBJ2-1 | TRBV27 | - | TRBD2 | CASSYRLAGGTDYNEQFF | TGTGCCAGCAGTTATAGACTAGCGGGGGGAACCGACTACAATGAGCAGTTCTTC
TRBJ2-1 | TRBV5-5 | - | TRBD2 | CASSHNWVLAGESNEQFF | TGTGCCAGCAGCCACAACTGGGTTCTAGCGGGGGAATCTAATGAGCAGTTCTTC
TRBJ1-2 | TRBV20-1 | - | - | CSARLSYGYTF | TGCAGTGCTAGGTTGAGCTATGGCTACACCTTC
TRBJ1-1 | TRBV19 | - | - | CASSHDSFSTEAFF | TGTGCCAGTAGTCATGACAGTTTCTCCACTGAAGCTTTCTTT
TRBJ1-5 | TRBV28 | - | - | CASSLGGPNPQHF | TGTGCCAGCAGTTTGGGGGGACCGAATCCCCAGCATTTT
TRBJ1-6 | TRBV7-3 | - | TRBD1 | CASSRQGNSPLHF | TGTGCCAGCAGCAGACAGGGAAATTCACCCCTCCACTTT
TRBJ2-1 | TRBV6-4 | - | TRBD1 | CASSPRTGFYNEQFF | TGTGCCAGCAGCCCTAGGACAGGGTTCTACAATGAGCAGTTCTTC
TRBJ2-7 | TRBV29-1 | - | - | CSPDGQHRFYEQYF | TGCAGCCCCGATGGACAGCACCGTTTTTACGAGCAGTACTTC
TRBJ1-1 | TRBV12-3/TRBV12-4 | - | - | CATSSQPGTEAFF | TGTGCCACTTCTAGCCAACCGGGCACTGAAGCTTTCTTT
TRBJ1-2 | TRBV19 | - | - | CASRQGVRYTF | TGTGCCAGCAGACAAGGGGTCCGCTACACCTTC
TRBJ2-2 | TRBV18 | - | - | CASSPTGDGAGELFF | TGTGCCAGCTCACCTACAGGAGACGGGGCCGGGGAGCTGTTTTTT
TRBJ2-7 | TRBV6-6 | - | - | CASRPRRKTTYEQYF | TGTGCCAGCAGACCCAGACGAAAGACTACCTACGAGCAGTACTTC
TRBJ1-2 | TRBV4-3 | - | - | CASSQEGVGHWDGYTF | TGCGCCAGCAGCCAAGAGGGGGTAGGACACTGGGATGGCTACACCTTC
TRBJ2-1 | TRBV4-1 | - | TRBD1 | CASSRSDRADNEQFF | TGCGCCAGCAGCAGGTCGGACAGGGCGGACAATGAGCAGTTCTTC
TRBJ1-2 | TRBV18 | - | TRBD1 | CASSPGQGPSFYGYTF | TGTGCCAGCTCACCAGGACAGGGCCCAAGTTTCTATGGCTACACCTTC
TRBJ2-7 | TRBV28 | - | TRBD2 | CASIFSGATEQYF | TGTGCCAGCATTTTCAGCGGGGCGACCGAGCAGTACTTC
TRBJ2-3 | TRBV19 | - | - | CASSILPAADTQYF | TGTGCCAGTAGTATCCTTCCCGCGGCAGATACGCAGTATTTT
TRBJ1-1 | TRBV4-2 | - | - | CASSQGTLNTEAFF | TGTGCCAGCAGCCAAGGGACATTGAACACTGAAGCTTTCTTT
TRBJ2-1 | TRBV5-6 | - | - | CASSLWRARNEQFF | TGTGCCAGCAGCTTGTGGAGGGCCCGGAATGAGCAGTTCTTC
TRBJ1-5 | TRBV5-6 | - | - | CASSLGDNHQPQHF | TGTGCCAGCAGCTTGGGTGACAATCATCAGCCCCAGCATTTT
TRBJ2-7 | TRBV7-2 | - | - | CASSPTRILYEQYF | TGTGCCAGCAGCCCCACCAGGATATTGTACGAGCAGTACTTC
TRBJ1-5 | TRBV18 | - | - | CASSPSGQPQHF | TGTGCCAGCTCACCATCCGGGCAGCCCCAGCATTTT
TRBJ1-2 | TRBV4-3 | - | TRBD1 | CASSQARGTGGVGGYTF | TGCGCCAGCAGCCAAGCTCGTGGGACAGGGGGCGTTGGAGGCTACACCTTC
TRBJ1-4 | TRBV6-6 | - | - | CASSYSGEKLFF | TGTGCCAGCAGTTACTCAGGGGAAAAACTGTTTTTT
TRBJ1-6 | TRBV7-9 | - | TRBD1 | CASSFQGAGNSPLHF | TGTGCCAGCAGCTTCCAGGGGGCAGGGAATTCACCCCTCCACTTT
TRBJ2-3 | TRBV5-1 | - | - | CASSHGQYTDTQYF | TGCGCCAGCAGCCATGGACAGTACACAGATACGCAGTATTTT
TRBJ1-3 | TRBV6-5 | - | - | CASSWSTGNTIYF | TGTGCCAGCAGCTGGTCTACTGGAAACACCATATATTTT
TRBJ2-3 | TRBV6-1 | few | - | CASSETGTDTQYF | TGTGCCAGCAGTGAAACGGGAACAGATACGCAGTATTTT
TRBJ2-1 | TRBV19 | - | TRBD2 | CASSTGTSGPHSYNEQFF | TGTGCCAGTAGTACTGGGACTAGCGGGCCCCATTCCTACAATGAGCAGTTCTTC
TRBJ2-1 | TRBV5-1 | - | TRBD2 | CASSGGLASNEQFF | TGCGCCAGCAGCGGGGGACTAGCGTCCAATGAGCAGTTCTTC
TRBJ1-6 | TRBV4-3 | - | - | CASSPRAGRIDSPLHF | TGCGCCAGCAGCCCCCGGGCAGGGCGGATAGACTCACCCCTCCACTTT
TRBJ1-5 | TRBV28 | - | TRBD1 | CASSSPGQGEQPQHF | TGTGCCAGCAGTTCGCCTGGACAGGGAGAGCAGCCCCAGCATTTT
TRBJ2-1 | TRBV2 | - | - | CASSAGQYNEQFF | TGTGCCAGCAGTGCTGGACAATACAATGAGCAGTTCTTC
TRBJ1-6 | TRBV6-5 | once | - | CASSYGQGYNSPLHF | TGTGCCAGCAGTTACGGGCAGGGCTATAATTCACCCCTCCACTTT
TRBJ1-1 | TRBV12-3/TRBV12-4 | once | TRBD1 | CAITTGGWTEAFF | TGTGCCATCACTACAGGGGGCTGGACTGAAGCTTTCTTT
TRBJ1-1 | TRBV6-5 | - | TRBD1 | CASSLTRDSEKAFF | TGTGCCAGCAGCCTTACACGGGACAGTGAGAAAGCTTTCTTT
TRBJ2-2 | TRBV11-2 | - | - | CASSPIWGNTGELFF | TGTGCCAGCAGCCCTATCTGGGGCAACACCGGGGAGCTGTTTTTT